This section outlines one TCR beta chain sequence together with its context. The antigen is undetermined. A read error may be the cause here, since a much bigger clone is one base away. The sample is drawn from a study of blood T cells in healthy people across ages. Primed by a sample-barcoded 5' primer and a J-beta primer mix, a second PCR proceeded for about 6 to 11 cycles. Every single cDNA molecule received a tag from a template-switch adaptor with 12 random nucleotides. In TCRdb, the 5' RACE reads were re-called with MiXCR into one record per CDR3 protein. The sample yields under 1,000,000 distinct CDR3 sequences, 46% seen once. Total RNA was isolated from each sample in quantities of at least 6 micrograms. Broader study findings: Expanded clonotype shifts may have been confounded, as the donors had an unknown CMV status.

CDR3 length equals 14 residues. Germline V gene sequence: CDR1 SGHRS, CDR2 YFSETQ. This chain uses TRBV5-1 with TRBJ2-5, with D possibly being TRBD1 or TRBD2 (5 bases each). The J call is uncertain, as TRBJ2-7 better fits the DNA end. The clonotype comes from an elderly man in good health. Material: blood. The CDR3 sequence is CASSSLGGVSEQYF. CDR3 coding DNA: TGCGCCAGCAGCTCTCTTGGGGGAGTAAGCGAGCAGTACTTC.